These 31 T cell receptor beta chains came from one sample sequenced in a study of blood T cell repertoires in COVID-19. Here immunoSEQ multiplex PCR was the method, and the copy in TCRdb shows in-frame clones only, minus some. Found here are roughly 350,000 clones, 87% of them singletons; the top ten hold just under 6.5%. Sequenced input: peripheral blood. Source of these receptors: a woman aged 45-65 years with COVID-19, enrolled during active disease.

The V and J genes are TRBV9 and TRBJ1-1, with D uncertain. The germline gives CDR1 SGDLS, CDR2 YYNGEE. The CDR3 has 14 residues. Trimming took 4 bases from V and 0 from J, leaving 10 bases between them. CDR3 amino acids: CASSPRTVNTEAFF. The CDR3 region has the DNA TGTGCCAGCAGCCCGCGGACTGTGAACACTGAAGCTTTCTTT.

CDR3 sequence: CASSSIDSTRSEAFF. In DNA form, the CDR3 reads TGCGCCAGCAGCTCCATTGACAGTACAAGGTCTGAAGCTTTCTTT. The V gene is TRBV5-1, the J gene TRBJ1-1; TRBD1 might be the D (5 bases). The CDR3 length is 15 residues. Trimming took off 3 bases at V and 6 bases at J, with 18 bases between the two ends. Germline values: CDR1 SGHRS, CDR2 YFSETQ.

The CDR3 protein is CASSLERGAHQPQHF. The DNA for the CDR3 is TGTGCCAGTAGCCTGGAACGTGGGGCCCATCAGCCCCAGCATTTT. This chain links TRBV19 with TRBJ1-5; perhaps TRBD1 as D (5 bases). CDR3 length equals 15 residues. From germline, CDR1 is LNHDA and CDR2 SQIVND (reference sequence). The V gene lost 6 bases and the J gene lost 5 bases, with 17 bases spanning the gap.

About this clone itself: It is unclear where the CDR3 begins or ends on the DNA, so no DNA is shown, and the CDR3 is as TCRdb lists it. The chain uses TRBV14 and TRBJ2-5; the table's D call of TRBD2 was not tested on the DNA. The CDR3 contains 15 residues when both ends are counted. Per germline, CDR1 SGHDN and CDR2 FVKESK. The CDR3 here is CASSQVLRRGETQYF.

J is TRBJ1-6 and V is TRBV4-2; D is possibly TRBD1 (6 bases). CDR3 size: 15 residues. V lost 0 bases and J lost 9, with 12 bases in between. From germline, CDR1 is LGHNA and CDR2 YNFKEQ. For the CDR3, the DNA is TGTGCCAGCAGCCAAGAACAGGGTCTACGTTCACCCCTCCACTTT. It encodes CASSQEQGLRSPLHF.

The V and J genes are TRBV29-1 and TRBJ2-3; D is undetermined. The germline V gene has CDR1 SQVTM and CDR2 ANQGSEA. Trimming cost V 5 bases and J 0 bases, with 6 bases left between them. The CDR3 is 12 residues long. The CDR3 sequence: CSVLPSTDTQYF. The DNA of the CDR3 is TGCAGCGTTCTTCCTAGCACAGATACGCAGTATTTT.

The table lists this clone with a few counts. This chain joins TRBV5-1 and TRBJ2-7; maybe TRBD2 (6 bases). The germline V gene encodes CDR1 SGHRS and CDR2 YFSETQ. Trimming took off 3 bases at V and 3 bases at J, with 13 bases between the two ends. This CDR3 comprises 14 residues. The CDR3 region has the DNA TGCGCCAGCAGCTCAGGGACTGGGGACTACGAGCAGTACTTC. As protein: CASSSGTGDYEQYF. The full variable domain, with the rest looked up from reference TRBV5-1 and TRBJ2-7, is KAGVTQTPRYLIKTRGQQVTLSCSPISGHRSVSWYQQTPGQGLQFLFEYFSETQRNKGNFPGRFSGRQFSNSRSEMNVSTLELGDSALYLCASSSGTGDYEQYFGPGTRLTVT.

V usage is TRBV7-3 and J usage is TRBJ2-2; 9 nucleotides agree with TRBD1. The J segment lost 0 bases and the V segment lost 5 bases, leaving 4 bases of the junction unmatched. The germline V gene encodes CDR1 SGHTA and CDR2 FQGTGA. The CDR3 covers 16 residues. The CDR3: CASSPQGAANTGELFF. The CDR3 coding sequence is TGTGCCAGCAGCCCACAGGGGGCCGCGAACACCGGGGAGCTGTTTTTT.

V gene TRBV15 combines with J gene TRBJ2-7, with TRBD1 matching 10 bases. Germline values: CDR1 LNHNV, CDR2 YYDKDF (reference sequence). Trimming removed 1 base from V and 2 bases from J; junction bases left unmatched: 5. The CDR3 is 16 amino acids. As DNA, the CDR3 is TGTGCCACCAGCAGAGTCACGACAGGGGGCACCTACGAGCAGTACTTC. Residues: CATSRVTTGGTYEQYF.

V and J are TRBV18 and TRBJ1-2, with D possibly being TRBD1 (5 bases). The CDR3 loop spans 12 amino acids. V dropped 6 bases and J dropped 6 bases, with 11 bases sitting between them. In germline, CDR1 is KGHSH, CDR2 LQKENI. The CDR3 loop is CASSERGDGYTF. The CDR3 DNA reads as TGTGCCAGCTCGGAAAGGGGTGATGGCTACACCTTC.

The chain links TRBV5-4 to TRBJ1-2; D possibly corresponds to TRBD1 (5 bases). The V gene's germline CDR1 is SGHNT and CDR2 YYREEE (reference sequence). V lost 0 bases to trimming and J lost 4 bases, with 13 bases between them. The CDR3 loop spans 15 amino acids. CDR3 region: CASSLVGGVIYGYTF. The DNA for the CDR3 is TGTGCCAGCAGCTTGGTTGGGGGGGTAATCTATGGCTACACCTTC.

In its sample, this clone was seen a few times. The genes are TRBV19 and TRBJ2-2, with TRBD2 identical over 11 bases. Germline assignment: CDR1 LNHDA and CDR2 SQIVND (reference sequence). Trimming cost V 5 bases and J 5 bases; bases outside gene matches: 7. There are 16 residues in the CDR3. As DNA, the CDR3 is TGTGCCAGTAGTCCACGACTAGCGGGATTGACCGGGGAGCTGTTTTTT. It specifies CASSPRLAGLTGELFF.

The CDR3 DNA follows: TGTGCCACCACCCGAGGGACTAGCGGCTACAATGAGCAGTTCTTC. This codes for CATTRGTSGYNEQFF. The V and J genes are TRBV11-1 and TRBJ2-1; 11 bases are a match to TRBD2. CDR1 and CDR2 (germline): SGHAT, FQDESV (reference sequence). V trimming: 10 bases; J trimming: 3 bases; junction bases outside the gene matches: 8. The CDR3 has 15 residues.

This clone was detected only once. The J gene is TRBJ2-7, the V gene TRBV6-5; 9 bases are a match to TRBD2. Per the germline V gene, CDR1 is MNHEY and CDR2 is SVGAGI. CDR3 size: 14 residues. V lost 7 bases, J lost 2 bases, and 6 bases stayed unmatched. The CDR3 coding sequence is TGTGCCAGCAAGAGACTAGCGGAGACCTACGAGCAGTACTTC. This codes for CASKRLAETYEQYF.

The table lists this clone with a few counts. The genes are TRBV30 and TRBJ2-7; 11 bases align to TRBD2. Germline V lookup: CDR1 GTSNPN, CDR2 SVGIG (reference sequence). J lost 3 bases, V lost 3 bases, and 7 bases had no gene match. The CDR3 is 15 amino acids. CDR3 in DNA: TGTGCCTGGAGGGTCACTAGCGGGAGTAACTACGAGCAGTACTTC. It specifies CAWRVTSGSNYEQYF.

V is TRBV5-1 and J is TRBJ2-1; 10 nucleotides align to TRBD1. V shed 4 bases, J shed 6 bases, and the junction held 4 bases outside the gene matches. From germline, CDR1 is SGHRS and CDR2 YFSETQ. The CDR3 contains 14 residues. The CDR3 protein is CASSGRTGGNEQFF. The CDR3, as DNA: TGCGCCAGCAGCGGACGGACAGGGGGCAATGAGCAGTTCTTC.

This chain uses TRBV2 with TRBJ2-5, with D possibly matching TRBD1 (6 bases). The CDR3 has 13 amino acids. Per germline, CDR1 SNHLY and CDR2 FYNNEI. V lost 4 bases, J lost 4 bases, and 10 bases lay in between. CDR3 in DNA: TGTGCCAGCAGTGTACAGGGTAGAGAGACCCAGTACTTC. As protein: CASSVQGRETQYF.

The rearrangement joins TRBV27 to TRBJ1-1; D may be TRBD1 (6 bases). V dropped 6 bases and J dropped 0 bases, with 17 bases sitting between them. Germline V gene lookup returns CDR1 MNHEY and CDR2 SMNVEV (reference sequence). This CDR3 region has 16 residues. The CDR3 here is CASSRNRQAMNTEAFF. The CDR3 DNA sequence: TGTGCCAGCAGCCGAAACCGACAGGCCATGAACACTGAAGCTTTCTTT.

On this clone itself: The sample carries other DNA sequences with the same CDR3. The rearrangement joins TRBV4-1 to TRBJ1-1; 8 bases line up with TRBD1. The germline V gene has CDR1 MGHRA and CDR2 YSYEKL. V trimming: 4 bases; J trimming: 0 bases; junction bases outside the gene matches: 4. The CDR3 totals 15 residues. The CDR3 DNA sequence: TGCGCCAGCAGCCCAGGACAGGGACTGAACACTGAAGCTTTCTTT. The encoded protein is CASSPGQGLNTEAFF.

The chain has TRBV24-1 and TRBJ1-1, with 11 bases matching TRBD1. CDR1 KGHDR and CDR2 SFDVKD come from the germline V gene. The J segment lost 3 bases and the V segment lost 3 bases, leaving 2 bases of the junction unmatched. This CDR3 region has 15 residues. Written as DNA, the CDR3 is TGTGCCACCAGTGATGGGGGACAGGGGGACACTGAAGCTTTCTTT. Amino acids: CATSDGGQGDTEAFF.

J is TRBJ1-5 and V is TRBV12-3 or TRBV12-4; 7 bases agree with TRBD1. The CDR3 totals 13 residues. V gave up 8 bases and J gave up 9 bases; unmatched junction bases: 10. This CDR3 reads CASQGGRLRPQHF. The CDR3 DNA reads TGTGCCAGCCAGGGGGGCCGGCTTCGGCCCCAGCATTTT.

The gene calls are TRBV4-2 and TRBJ2-1, with 9 bases fitting TRBD2. V lost 2 bases and J lost 7; bases outside the gene matches: 6. CDR1 is LGHNA and CDR2 is YNFKEQ in the germline V gene. The CDR3 covers 15 residues. CDR3 region: CASSQRGRAENEQFF. The CDR3 nucleotides are TGTGCCAGCAGCCAACGCGGGAGGGCCGAAAATGAGCAGTTCTTC.

This clone was observed once. This rearrangement joins TRBV6-1 to TRBJ1-5; D may be TRBD1 (5 bases). The germline V gene encodes CDR1 MNHNS and CDR2 SASEGT. V was trimmed by 3 bases and J by 5 bases, leaving 14 bases between them. There are 15 residues in the CDR3. Here the CDR3 DNA reads TGTGCCAGCAGTGAGGGGCCCGGGGGACATCAGCCCCAGCATTTT. Protein: CASSEGPGGHQPQHF.

V is TRBV19 and J is TRBJ1-3; maybe TRBD1 (6 bases). This CDR3 contains 14 residues. Trimming took off 9 bases at V and 0 bases at J, with 12 bases between the two ends. Germline CDR1 is LNHDA and CDR2 is SQIVND (reference sequence). CDR3 coding DNA: TGTGCCAGCCTTTGGACAGTCTCTGGAAACACCATATATTTT. Protein: CASLWTVSGNTIYF. The whole variable domain, filled in from reference TRBV19 and TRBJ1-3, reads DGGITQSPKYLFRKEGQNVTLSCEQNLNHDAMYWYRQDPGQGLRLIYYSQIVNDFQKGDIAEGYSVSREKKESFPLTVTSAQKNPTAFYLCASLWTVSGNTIYFGEGSWLTVV.

The chain couples TRBV27 to TRBJ2-5, with a weak D call TRBD2 (5 bases). There are 15 residues in the CDR3. V was pared by 6 bases and J by 5 bases, with 19 bases between. The germline V gene encodes CDR1 MNHEY and CDR2 SMNVEV (reference sequence). The CDR3 here is CASRPPEGVRETQYF. Written as DNA, the CDR3 is TGTGCCAGCAGACCCCCTGAGGGAGTAAGGGAGACCCAGTACTTC.

The rearrangement joins TRBV27 to TRBJ2-3; weak D call: TRBD2 (6 bases). Germline V gene lookup returns CDR1 MNHEY and CDR2 SMNVEV (reference sequence). CDR3 size: 16 residues. The ends were cut back, 5 bases at V and 5 bases at J, with 20 bases in the middle. Written as DNA, the CDR3 is TGTGCCAGCAGTCCCCCCCCGGGAGCTTCGGTAGATACGCAGTATTTT. Amino acids: CASSPPPGASVDTQYF.

The V call is TRBV11-3, the J call TRBJ2-5, with 8 bases that match TRBD2. The CDR3 loop spans 17 amino acids. Per germline, CDR1 SGHNT and CDR2 YENEEA. Losses at the gene ends were 0 bases for V and 3 bases for J; bases not matched to a gene: 9. CDR3 loop: CASSLDLGGGREETQYF. The CDR3 DNA reads as TGTGCCAGCAGCTTAGATCTCGGGGGGGGTAGGGAAGAGACCCAGTACTTC. Together with reference TRBV11-3 and TRBJ2-5, the CDR3 gives the full variable domain: EAGVVQSPRYKIIEKKQPVAFWCNPISGHNTLYWYLQNLGQGPELLIRYENEEAVDDSQLPKDRFSAERLKGVDSTLKIQPAELGDSAVYLCASSLDLGGGREETQYFGPGTRLLVL.

This rearrangement joins TRBV6-1 to TRBJ2-7; 10 nucleotides line up with TRBD2. Germline V lookup: CDR1 MNHNS, CDR2 SASEGT. This CDR3 region has 15 residues. J lost 4 bases, V lost 2 bases, and 5 bases had no gene match. In DNA form, the CDR3 reads TGTGCCAGCAGTGAAAGACTAGCGGGCACGTACGAGCAGTACTTC. This gives the protein CASSERLAGTYEQYF.

This chain links TRBV19 with TRBJ1-4; TRBD1 agrees at 8 bases. Per the germline V gene, CDR1 is LNHDA and CDR2 is SQIVND (reference sequence). The CDR3 is 14 amino acids. J lost 8 bases, V lost 6 bases, and 8 bases had no gene match. The CDR3 loop is CASRTQTGVEKLFF. For the CDR3, the DNA is TGTGCCAGTAGAACCCAGACAGGGGTGGAAAAACTGTTTTTT.

The chain combines TRBV19 with TRBJ1-1, with D possibly matching TRBD1 (5 bases). Per the germline V gene, CDR1 is LNHDA and CDR2 is SQIVND (reference sequence). The CDR3 consists of 15 residues. V was shortened by 2 bases and J by 6 bases, with 16 bases between the two germline ends. The CDR3 region has the DNA TGTGCCAGTAGTATAAGTGGCGACCCGGGGGCTGAAGCTTTCTTT. The encoded protein is CASSISGDPGAEAFF.

The gene calls are TRBV5-4 and TRBJ1-2; possible D gene TRBD1, 6 bases. This CDR3 has 13 amino acids. Germline assignment: CDR1 SGHNT and CDR2 YYREEE (reference sequence). V gave up 2 bases and J gave up 5 bases, with 10 bases separating them. DNA for the CDR3: TGTGCCAGCAGCTTACCACAGGGTTATGGCTACACCTTC. Protein: CASSLPQGYGYTF. Based on the CDR3 plus reference TRBV5-4 and TRBJ1-2, the full variable domain is ETGVTQSPTHLIKTRGQQVTLRCSSQSGHNTVSWYQQALGQGPQFIFQYYREEENGRGNFPPRFSGLQFPNYSSELNVNALELDDSALYLCASSLPQGYGYTFGSGTRLTVV.